Given below is one T cell receptor (beta chain) in context. The record originates from a study of OX40 agonist ivuxolimab in advanced cancers. On the study more broadly: People in dose escalation had one of these cancers: hepatocellular carcinoma, melanoma, renal cell or head and neck cancer. Prior anti-PD-1, anti-PD-L1 or anti-CTLA-4 therapy did not bar entry, and 40% to 45% had some.

In germline, CDR1 is KGHSH, CDR2 LQKENI. J lost 2 bases, V lost 4 bases, and 13 bases had no gene match. The CDR3 runs 18 residues. Sequencing was performed with immunoSEQ multiplex PCR; in TCRdb, only in-frame clones are kept and a portion is missing. The sample contains over 70,000 clones, more than 80% of which appear only once. The clonotype comes from an adult with an advanced solid tumor such as melanoma, head and neck, liver or kidney cancer. The rearrangement links TRBV18 to TRBJ2-1, with TRBD2 matching 8 bases. The material sequenced was CD4+ or CD8+ T cells sorted from blood, taken in a trial of the OX40 agonist ivuxolimab. The DNA for the CDR3 is TGTGCCAGCTCACTTCGTCAGAGCGGGAGAACCACCTACAATGAGCAGTTCTTC. Translating gives CASSLRQSGRTTYNEQFF.